Included here is one T cell receptor beta chain sequence, with context. Its antigen has not been determined. Base quality data are lacking; no much larger clone is found one base away. The record originates from a study of control samples from healthy donors and cancer patients (dated by TCRdb to 2018 to 2020). Library preparation was by the immunoSEQ multiplex PCR assay. This immuneACCESS table, as held by TCRdb, lists in-frame sequences with V and J called but not all clones. Of the missing ones, under half trace to an unresolved V gene in checked studies; the others have no known cause. Across this sample there are fewer than 85,000 clones, with about 91% seen only once. Clones ranked in the top ten supply approximately 7.2% of the sample. Counted from cysteine to phenylalanine, this CDR3 has 15 amino acids. Left in the record is the CDR3 DNA by itself, 45 bases read in frame from the first base. CDR1 and CDR2 are drawn from the germline V gene (reference sequence): SEHNR, FQNEAQ. From V the trimming removes 5 bases and from J it removes 7 bases, while the gene matches leave 5 bases of the junction unaccounted for.

This TCR was sampled from a man over 45 in good health. Source material: blood. The V gene is TRBV7-9 and the J gene is TRBJ1-4; a stretch of 12 junction bases matches TRBD1. The CDR3 amino acid sequence is: CASSPGQGAREKLFF. The nucleotides read TGTGCCAGCAGCCCGGGACAGGGGGCGCGTGAAAAACTGTTTTTT.